Here is one T cell receptor beta chain with its context. These data belong to a study of blood T cell repertoires in COVID-19. This CDR3 has 12 amino acids. Trimming took 8 bases from V and 3 from J, leaving 8 bases between them. CDR1 SNHLY and CDR2 FYNNEI come from the germline V gene. Assignment of participants to cohorts was predicated upon participant-reported clinical history. For recovered donors of Cohort 3, there were two negative PCRs, clearance, or symptom resolution. In the original processing: Nucleated cell counts were estimated from reference gene primer amplification. Generated by immunoSEQ multiplex PCR, the TCRdb table keeps only in-frame clones and is missing some. That table gives V, J and clone size, and the DNA gave D and trimming. The sample holds about 210,000 clones, 81% seen once.

This sequence was found in a man in his forties or fifties who had recovered from COVID-19. V gene TRBV2 combines with J gene TRBJ1-3; D gene unclear. The sequencing input was PBMCs or T cells enriched from blood (not recorded which). This CDR3 reads CASATYGNTIYF. The CDR3 bases are TGTGCCAGCGCGACATATGGAAACACCATATATTTT.